This T cell receptor beta chain was recorded in a study of cytomegalovirus exposure and HLA in healthy donors (dated by TCRdb to 2016 to 2017). Regarding the complete study: An earlier analysis of some 620 of the donors reported 276 Gb of sequence data and 100 million to 120 million unique TCR beta sequences obtained from around 170 million T cells. A later genetic analysis used genome-wide SNP genotypes for about 60% of the 666 donors, treating that subset as a discovery cohort. Using immunosequencing, the study profiled T cell repertoires from around 680 subjects and related those repertoires to cytomegalovirus serostatus. In addition to the first cohort of roughly 670 subjects, a separate validation cohort of some 120 different subjects was used. Roughly 300 gigabases of sequencing data and some 85 million unique TCR sequences were included in an early release covering about 600 HLA-typed donors. Rather than using new phenotypic data, the later analysis identified candidate immune exposures from TCR beta sequences and from how often those sequences occurred across donors. Among the roughly 390 genotyped donors, under 90% belonged to the genetic ancestry cluster associated with self-reported Caucasian donors. Donor age, sex, ethnicity and CMV serostatus were compiled together with the repertoire data. Every discovery cohort repertoire had been produced on one sequencing platform. High-throughput TCR immunosequencing, statistical association of individual TCRs with disease status, and machine learning were combined to predict cytomegalovirus infection status. The study aimed to test whether cataloging public T cell receptors could reveal signatures of past pathogen exposure. On average, roughly 240,000 unique TCR beta nucleotide sequences were sequenced per donor among about 400 genotyped donors of the cohort, with roughly 20% of those sequences being non-productive. Roughly 5 DR-DQ haplotypes were handled as single units for association and clustering, since linkage in the cohort was strong. In a later analysis, previously published TCR beta repertoires from roughly 710 donors were re-analyzed and high-resolution HLA genotyping was added so that TCR occurrence patterns could be studied. The number of typed donors differed by locus: roughly 629-640 for A, B, C, DRB1 and DQB1; 500 to 550 for DQA1; 600 to 610 for DPA1; and 400 to 480 for DPB1. An earlier analysis of about 600 of the donors used high-throughput TCR beta sequencing to judge whether each TCR beta V gene segment behaved as functional or pseudogenic. HLA typing included class I and class II loci at four-digit resolution. The research as a whole found: A further reported finding was that TCR beta sequences accurately predicted the HLA-A and HLA-B alleles for most subjects in the first cohort. The study gave a list of about 160 TCR beta chains associated with cytomegalovirus. Broadly in line with IMGT annotations, most TCR beta V segments showed up in productive rearrangements about 87% or about 30% of the time in an earlier analysis of about 500 of the donors. In a later analysis, TCR association rates were found to vary across HLA loci, with the most associated TCRs seen for DRB1 alleles and the fewest for HLA-C alleles. In a later genetic analysis, fewer N-insertions in productive TCRs were reported among donors in an Asian-associated ancestry cluster than the roughly 700-donor mean. Compared with equally common non-associated chains, HLA-associated TCR beta chains in a later analysis were more clonally expanded and had lower generation probabilities. The classifier was reported to diagnose cytomegalovirus status with high specificity and sensitivity in both the original and validation cohorts. When HLA alleles, especially DR and DQ, strongly co-occurred, TCR associations were difficult to assign to individual alleles. Specific HLA alleles were associated with about 17,000 TCR beta sequences at a false discovery rate of 0.05 in a later analysis. In a later analysis, most CMV-associated TCR beta chains were found to appear HLA-restricted, with HLA associations seemingly driven largely by CMV exposure. CMV serostatus was the only immune exposure information available for the cohort. In vitro tests confirmed that a few of the cytomegalovirus-associated TCR beta chains recognize cytomegalovirus antigens. HLA typing was unavailable for some donors at each locus, so association tests used only the typed subset. Because counts were too low, around 17 rarely observed V segments, including chromosome 9 orphons, were left out of the earlier analysis of over 550 of the donors. This cohort had only TCR beta chains sequenced, and the lack of alpha or paired-chain data limited which features could be detected. A group of highly shared sequence variants was considered likely to be a technical artifact of the sequencing pipeline. While some public TCRs were present in many individuals, most TCR sequences turned up only very rarely across donors. In a later genetic analysis, a missense DCLRE1C variant was associated with V-gene and J-gene trimming of TCR beta chains, and the association was replicated in an independent cohort. In a later analysis, several top co-occurrence clusters were reported to appear linked to parvovirus B19, influenza, CMV and Epstein-Barr virus. According to the authors, the approach could potentially be generalized to other disease states and immunological phenotypes. Sequencing depth was assumed to be roughly uniform across donors in the presence/absence analyses, though that assumption may not hold. Because the 87-base-pair reads could not distinguish some IMGT-functional V segments, including TRBV6-2 and TRBV6-3, those segments were excluded. Linkage disequilibrium might explain the correlated functional status among segregating V segments, but an unknown experimental factor could not be excluded.

Including cysteine and phenylalanine, the CDR3 has 17 amino acids. Only the CDR3 DNA stays, 51 bases, in frame from base 1. Trimming at the junction amounts to 1 base on V and 4 bases on J, and the germline ends lie 20 bases apart. The germline V gene (reference sequence) sets CDR1 to GTSNPN and CDR2 to SVGIG. The cohort comprised more than 550 healthy bone marrow donors. All cohort members were sampled while nominally healthy, although unrecorded immune exposures were likely present. The donor tested CMV seronegative and was one of the 352 seronegative cohort members. Every donor gave a peripheral blood sample, and the peripheral blood mononuclear cells from that sample were used for TCR beta sequencing. The Qiagen DNeasy Blood Extraction Kit was used to extract genomic DNA from the blood cell samples. Regarding this clone: Its target antigen remains unknown. The sample holds no much larger clone one base away, and base qualities are not on file.

Library creation used the immunoSEQ multiplex PCR assay. A mixture of 60 forward primers for TCR Vbeta segments and 13 reverse primers for TCR Jbeta segments was used in the multiplex PCR. The CDR3 region of rearranged TCR beta genes was amplified from genomic DNA with a multiplex PCR assay. The amplified TCR beta libraries were sequenced on the Illumina HiSeq System as 87-base-pair reads. The study's processing was this. In a later analysis, tens of millions of unique TCR beta chains were counted across the 690 or so repertoires, and roughly 10 million of these chains were shared by at least two donors. Raw reads were error-corrected and collapsed into unique sequences with a nearest-neighbor algorithm that merged closely related sequences to remove PCR and sequencing errors. CDR3 sequences were aligned to IMGT reference sequences to assign V, D and J gene segments. Each retained sequence needed at least a six-nucleotide match to both a V gene segment and a J gene segment. A rearrangement counted as productive if the CDR3 had no stop codons and remained in frame with V and J, and every other rearrangement counted as non-productive. CDR3 was defined by IMGT convention, running from the second conserved V-encoded cysteine to the conserved J-encoded phenylalanine. Sequences without an unambiguous match to a single V gene segment were excluded from the earlier analysis of a few hundred of the donors. An earlier analysis of just under 600 of the donors called V segments functional above 56.7% productive rearrangements and segregating when the between-donor standard deviation exceeded 5%. A statistical classification framework was built to diagnose cytomegalovirus status from the catalog of TCR beta chain sequences. In a later analysis, V and J genes were assigned by comparing TCR nucleotide sequences against IMGT/GENE-DB human TR gene sequences. A later analysis assigned CDR3 sequences and most-parsimonious VDJ recombination scenarios with the TCRdist pipeline. In a later analysis, every TCR beta chain was defined by the combination of its CDR3 amino acid sequence and its V-gene family, and reads without a unique V-gene family were dropped. As a way to deal with suspected cross-contamination and a sequencing artifact, a later analysis dropped nearly 600 nucleotide sequences that were highly shared and had low generation probability. A later analysis calculated a clonal expansion index for each public chain from normalized within-repertoire ranks of inferred template counts. In a later analysis, generation probabilities were computed with a VDJ recombination model fitted to out-of-frame rearrangements, and the resulting probabilities were checked against IGoR. A later analysis scored TCR-TCR, TCR-HLA and TCR-CMV co-occurrence with hypergeometric tests, applying a repertoire-size bias correction to TCR pairs. To estimate false discovery rates, a later analysis permuted the HLA or CMV assignments 20 times. In a later analysis, co-occurring TCRs were grouped with DBSCAN, and TCRdist sequence similarity was added when clustering was performed within HLA-allele-positive subsets. For co-occurrence clustering, repertoires with fewer than 30,000 or more than 120,000 public chains were excluded, along with four or five repertoires with anomalous nucleotide sharing. TCRdb provides this immuneACCESS table in a form limited to in-frame rearrangements. Some clones are lacking; in checked studies, under half of them reflect an unresolved V gene, and why the rest are absent is not known. V and J calls and clone size follow that table, whereas D and trimming were derived from the DNA. This sample lists about 190,000 clones; over 60% were detected once. The top ten constitute about 1% of the sample.

The receptor comes from a woman aged 40 to 50 in good health and CMV-seronegative. The chain is encoded by TRBV30 joined to TRBJ1-3; 5 matching bases give a weak D call of TRBD1. The sequencing sample was made of PBMCs. The CDR3 protein: CAWSAEKGPAGGNTIYF. The DNA reads as follows: TGTGCCTGGAGTGCCGAAAAGGGGCCGGCGGGAGGAAACACCATATATTTT.